This T cell receptor (beta chain) is from a study of response to subunit inactivated influenza vaccine. A single record per CDR3 protein comes from TCRdb applying MiXCR to the RT-PCR reads. The sample contains 550,000 to 800,000 distinct CDR3 sequences, about 14% of which appear only once. With 4 bases clipped from V and 8 bases from J, the junction kept 5 bases outside the gene matches. The CDR3 extends over 13 amino acids. Germline assignment: CDR1 MNHNS and CDR2 SASEGT. This TCR was recovered from a man aged 50 or older who received an inactivated influenza vaccine. The sample consisted of PBMCs from blood, taken less than 15 days before vaccination. The chain joins TRBV6-1 to TRBJ2-4, with 7 bases lining up with TRBD2. CDR3 bases: TGTGCCAGCAGTGGGGGGGGGAAGGACATTCAGTACTTC. It specifies CASSGGGKDIQYF.